Below, one T cell receptor (beta chain) is given with its context. This specimen belongs to a study of Graves' ophthalmopathy and Graves' hyperthyroidism. The TCR beta CDR3 regions underwent amplification from RNA transcripts. RT-PCR with HTBI primers came first, then second-round multiplex PCR. In TCRdb, the multiplex PCR reads were re-called with MiXCR into one record per CDR3 protein. Among under 800,000 distinct CDR3 sequences listed, over 20% were seen once. Sequenced: peripheral blood. This clonotype originated in a woman younger than 30 with stable Graves' hyperthyroidism. Some clones in this sample may be carry-over from other donors' samples.

The CDR3 bases are TGTGCCAGCAGCTTAGTTTATCTTACAGGGAGTTCAGAGACCCAGTACTTC. Translating it yields CASSLVYLTGSSETQYF. The rearrangement uses TRBV11-1 and TRBJ2-5, with D tentatively TRBD1 (6 bases). This CDR3 is 17 amino acids long. Germline-derived CDR1 and CDR2 are SGHAT and FQDESV (reference sequence). V was pared by 1 base and J by 4 bases, with 19 bases between.